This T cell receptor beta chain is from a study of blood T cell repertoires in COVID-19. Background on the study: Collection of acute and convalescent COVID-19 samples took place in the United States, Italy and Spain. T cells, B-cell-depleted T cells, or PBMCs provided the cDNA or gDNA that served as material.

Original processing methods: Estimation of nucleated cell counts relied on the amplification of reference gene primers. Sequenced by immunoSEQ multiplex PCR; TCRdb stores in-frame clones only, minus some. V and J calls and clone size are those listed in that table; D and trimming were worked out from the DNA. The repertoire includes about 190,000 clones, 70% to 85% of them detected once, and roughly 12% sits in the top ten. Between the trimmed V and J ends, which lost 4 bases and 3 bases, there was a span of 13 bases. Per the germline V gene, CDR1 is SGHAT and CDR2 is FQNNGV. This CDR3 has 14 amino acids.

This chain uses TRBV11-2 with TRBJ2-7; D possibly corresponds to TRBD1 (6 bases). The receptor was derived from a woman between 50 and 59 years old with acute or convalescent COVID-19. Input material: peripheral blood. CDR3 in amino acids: CASSSDLGGYEQYF. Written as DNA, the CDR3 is TGTGCCAGCAGCTCCGACTTAGGGGGCTACGAGCAGTACTTC.